This T cell receptor beta chain originates from a study of blood T cell repertoires in COVID-19. Measured with immunoSEQ multiplex PCR; TCRdb has only the in-frame clones, and not every one. The repertoire holds 200,000 to 250,000 clones, 90% to 95% seen once, with approximately 1.2% in the top ten. The V and J ends lost 2 bases and 9 bases, in that order; junction bases with no gene match: 3. Germline loops: CDR1 MDHEN, CDR2 SYDVKM. The CDR3 has 15 amino acids. The V gene is TRBV28, the J gene TRBJ2-1; TRBD2 agrees at 14 bases. Input material: peripheral blood. The receptor comes from a young man with acute or convalescent COVID-19. The CDR3 loop is CASSLGLAGGTEQFF. CDR3 sequence (DNA): TGTGCCAGCAGTTTAGGACTAGCGGGAGGAACTGAGCAGTTCTTC.